This section outlines one T cell receptor (beta chain) sequence together with its context. The data belong to a study of blood T cell repertoires in COVID-19. Clones were sequenced by immunoSEQ multiplex PCR, and TCRdb holds only the in-frame ones, with some missing. The table records 300,000 or so clones, 87% of them present only once. The origin of this receptor is a woman between 35 and 50 years old who had recovered from COVID-19. The sample comprised peripheral blood.

CDR3 in DNA: TGTGCCAGCACCGGACAGGGAGGCCACGGAAACACCATATATTTT. This sequence encodes CASTGQGGHGNTIYF. V usage is TRBV2 and J usage is TRBJ1-3; the match to TRBD1 covers 8 bases. This CDR3 is built from 15 residues. With 7 bases clipped from V and 4 bases from J, the junction kept 9 bases outside the gene matches. The germline CDR1 and CDR2 sequences are SNHLY and FYNNEI.